Following are 20 T cell receptor beta chains from one sample sequenced in a study of blood T cells in healthy people across ages. With a J-beta primer mix and a sample-barcoded 5' primer, a second PCR ran about 6 to 11 cycles. MiXCR, run by TCRdb on the 5' RACE reads, gives a single entry per CDR3 protein. The sample lists over 750,000 distinct CDR3 sequences; roughly 25% were seen once. These data were also filed under a second study, of T cells of mothers and their children.

Material: blood. These receptor sequences come from a boy aged 5-17 years in good health.

The chain is built from TRBV12-3 or TRBV12-4 and TRBJ2-5; a possible D gene is TRBD1 (6 bases). V was shortened by 6 bases and J by 4 bases, with 21 bases between the two germline ends. The CDR3 runs 16 residues. The CDR3 DNA follows: TGTGCCAGCAGCCCCACCGCTCGACAGGACCCAGAGACCCAGTACTTC. This codes for CASSPTARQDPETQYF.

This sequence joins TRBV11-1 and TRBJ2-1, with 7 bases identical to TRBD2. The CDR3 sequence is 24 residues long. The trim removed 5 bases at V and 8 bases at J, leaving 39 bases unmatched. Looked up from germline, CDR1 is SGHAT and CDR2 is FQDESV (reference sequence). This chain's CDR3 is CASSQGVYHQPELSVAGTVDEQFF. The CDR3 DNA follows: TGTGCCAGCAGCCAGGGCGTATACCACCAGCCCGAGTTGAGTGTAGCGGGTACTGTCGATGAGCAGTTCTTC.

This clonotype has only a few counts. This rearrangement joins TRBV20-1 to TRBJ1-1, with D perhaps matching TRBD1 (5 bases). V dropped 6 bases and J dropped 0 bases, with 17 bases sitting between them. Germline values: CDR1 DFQATT, CDR2 SNEGSKA (reference sequence). CDR3 size: 15 residues. This CDR3 reads CSARGVGRMNTEAFF. In DNA form, the CDR3 reads TGCAGTGCCCGGGGCGTGGGCAGGATGAACACTGAAGCTTTCTTT.

This clonotype has a handful of counts. The rearrangement joins TRBV20-1 to TRBJ1-4; a weak D match, TRBD1 (5 bases). The CDR3 runs 13 residues. The V gene lost 4 bases and the J gene lost 7 bases, with 13 bases spanning the gap. Looked up from germline, CDR1 is DFQATT and CDR2 is SNEGSKA (reference sequence). The CDR3 region is CSAKEGIGEKLFF. The CDR3 region has the DNA TGCAGTGCTAAGGAGGGGATAGGTGAAAAACTGTTTTTT.

This clonotype was seen repeatedly, ten times or more. The chain couples TRBV29-1 to TRBJ2-7, with 7 bases lining up with TRBD1. Per germline, CDR1 SQVTM and CDR2 ANQGSEA. Unmatched junction bases numbered 11, after V lost 6 bases and J lost 6 bases. This CDR3 contains 13 residues. The CDR3 here is CSVYVLDRVEQYF. The CDR3 DNA is TGCAGCGTATACGTACTAGACAGGGTCGAGCAGTACTTC.

This clonotype has a handful of counts. The chain has TRBV7-2 and TRBJ2-5; 7 bases line up with TRBD2. V dropped 7 bases and J dropped 5; count of bases not matched to a gene: 10. CDR3 size: 14 residues. Germline V lookup: CDR1 SGHTA, CDR2 FQGNSA. The CDR3 DNA reads as TGTGCCAGCATTAACAGACTAGCTGGCGAGACCCAGTACTTC. This translates into CASINRLAGETQYF.

The rearrangement links TRBV29-1 to TRBJ2-1; TRBD1 aligns across 7 bases. CDR3 length: 15 amino acids. Germline lookup yields CDR1 SQVTM and CDR2 ANQGSEA. The trim removed 5 bases at V and 2 bases at J, leaving 9 bases unmatched. The chain's CDR3 is CSVLTGIWAYNEQFF. CDR3 bases: TGCAGCGTTTTGACAGGGATTTGGGCCTACAATGAGCAGTTCTTC.

This clonotype was observed a few times. The chain joins TRBV5-1 to TRBJ2-6; D unclear. Between the trimmed V and J ends, which lost 0 bases and 2 bases, there was a span of 9 bases. The germline CDR1 and CDR2 sequences are SGHRS and YFSETQ. This CDR3 is 16 amino acids long. CDR3 coding DNA: TGCGCCAGCAGCTTGGCCACTTCAGCTGGGGCCAACGTCCTGACTTTC. Amino acid sequence: CASSLATSAGANVLTF.

V and J are TRBV28 and TRBJ1-2; 7 nucleotides align to TRBD1. This CDR3 is built from 13 residues. Losses at the gene ends were 10 bases for V and 3 bases for J; bases not matched to a gene: 8. Looked up from germline, CDR1 is MDHEN and CDR2 is SYDVKM. CDR3 DNA: TGTGCCACCAAAGGGGGCGCGGACTATGGCTACACCTTC. Amino acids: CATKGGADYGYTF.

This clonotype came up a few times. A junction end diverges from the germline sequence, so it may reflect a read error. This chain links TRBV9 with TRBJ2-5; 11 bases are shared with TRBD2. The CDR3 covers 15 residues. CDR1 and CDR2 (germline): SGDLS, YYNGEE. CDR3 sequence (DNA): TGTGCCGGCAGGGCTAGCGGGAGGCCCCATGATGAGCGGTTCTTC. Protein product: CAGRASGRPHDERFF.

The chain combines TRBV4-3 with TRBJ2-2; 7 nucleotides match TRBD2. Germline CDR1 LGHNA, CDR2 YSLEER. Trimming cost V 0 bases and J 2 bases; bases outside gene matches: 9. This CDR3 is 18 amino acids long. The CDR3: CASSQDVERGSNTGELFF. The CDR3 DNA is TGCGCCAGCAGCCAAGATGTCGAGCGGGGTTCTAACACCGGGGAGCTGTTTTTT.

This clonotype occurred a few times. The J gene is TRBJ2-5, the V gene TRBV28; D is unclear. The J call could be wrong; TRBJ2-7 is a better fit for the DNA end. The CDR3 contains 16 residues. Germline V gene lookup returns CDR1 MDHEN and CDR2 SYDVKM. The CDR3 DNA is TGTGCCAGCAGTTCCCCGTTGGCGCGAGAGACCTACGAGCAGTACTTC. Protein: CASSSPLARETYEQYF.

The rearrangement joins TRBV10-3 to TRBJ1-2; D is uncertain. With 10 bases removed from V and 2 bases from J, the gap between germline ends came to 17 bases. CDR1 is ENHRY and CDR2 is SYGVKD in the germline V gene. This CDR3 is built from 14 residues. Here the CDR3 reads CATTSTIANYGYTF. The CDR3 DNA reads as TGTGCCACCACGTCGACGATCGCGAACTATGGCTACACCTTC.

The table lists this clonotype with a count of one. This chain connects TRBV5-1 to TRBJ1-1, with D uncertain. CDR3 length equals 11 residues. CDR1 is SGHRS, CDR2 YFSETQ, per germline. Trimming removed 5 bases from V and 8 bases from J, with 10 bases in between. The chain's CDR3 is CASRFDTEAFF. The CDR3 region has the DNA TGCGCCAGCAGATTCGATACCGAAGCTTTCTTT.

The rearrangement links TRBV7-9 to TRBJ2-1, with TRBD1 identical over 7 bases. The CDR3 length is 16 residues. The ends lost 3 bases at V and 2 bases at J; junction bases unmatched: 7. The germline V gene encodes CDR1 SEHNR and CDR2 FQNEAQ (reference sequence). CDR3 region: CASSFNSQGAYNEQFF. The CDR3 nucleotides read TGTGCCAGCAGCTTTAATTCCCAGGGGGCCTACAATGAGCAGTTCTTC. Full variable domain (remainder filled in from reference TRBV7-9 and TRBJ2-1): DTGVSQNPRHKITKRGQNVTFRCDPISEHNRLYWYRQTLGQGPEFLTYFQNEAQLEKSRLLSDRFSAERPKGSFSTLEIQRTEQGDSAMYLCASSFNSQGAYNEQFFGPGTRLTVL.

The V gene is TRBV11-2, the J gene TRBJ2-5, with D perhaps being TRBD1 or TRBD2 (6 bases each). V was clipped by 7 bases and J by 4 bases, with 13 bases between them. The CDR3 has 13 residues. In germline, CDR1 is SGHAT, CDR2 FQNNGV. The CDR3 reads CASKEGGRETQYF. The CDR3 DNA reads TGTGCCAGCAAGGAGGGGGGACGAGAGACCCAGTACTTC.

This chain connects TRBV7-2 to TRBJ2-5; no reliable D call. Germline-derived CDR1 and CDR2 are SGHTA and FQGNSA. This CDR3 is built from 15 residues. Trimming shortened V by 7 bases and J by 5 bases, and 20 bases separated the two germline ends. This chain's CDR3 is CASTTHPGLGETQYF. Written as DNA, the CDR3 is TGTGCCAGCACCACCCACCCGGGCCTCGGGGAGACCCAGTACTTC.

CDR3 amino acids: CASSQSTGSYEQYF. CDR3 nucleotide sequence: TGTGCCAGCAGCCAATCGACAGGTTCCTACGAGCAGTACTTC. The chain combines TRBV14 with TRBJ2-7; D possibly corresponds to TRBD1 (6 bases). This CDR3 comprises 14 residues. The germline V and J ends were trimmed by 2 bases and 1 base, with 9 bases remaining between them. The germline V gene has CDR1 SGHDN and CDR2 FVKESK.

V and J are TRBV11-2 and TRBJ2-3; 9 positions match TRBD2. V shed 0 bases, J shed 3 bases, and the junction held 10 bases outside the gene matches. The germline CDR1 and CDR2 sequences are SGHAT and FQNNGV. The CDR3 contains 18 residues. CDR3 amino acids: CASSLDLGRGGRTDTQYF. The CDR3 DNA reads as TGTGCCAGCAGCTTAGATCTTGGGCGGGGGGGCCGGACAGATACGCAGTATTTT.

The chain recombines TRBV4-3 with TRBJ2-3, with D hard to call. V lost 3 bases and J 1 base, leaving 11 bases between the germline ends. Germline-derived CDR1 and CDR2 are LGHNA and YSLEER. The length of the CDR3 is 15 residues. As DNA, the CDR3 is TGCGCCAGCAGCCAGCAGGACGGAGGCACAGATACGCAGTATTTT. It translates to CASSQQDGGTDTQYF.